One T cell receptor (beta chain) is described in this entry. The antigen is unknown. This sample is drawn from a study of T cell responses to AZD1222 COVID-19 vaccine. Trimming took 0 bases from V and 5 from J, leaving 7 bases between them. The CDR3 is 13 amino acids. The germline CDR1 and CDR2 sequences are LGHNA and YSLEER. TCRdb's table, derived via immunoSEQ multiplex PCR, lists solely in-frame clones and lacks some. The sample holds more than 250,000 clones; 90% to 95% are singletons and the top ten take roughly 0.6%. Notes on the study in general: Clonal diversity was possibly underestimated; the donors were predominantly white British and more often female. Repertoire sampling happened only post peak T cell response.

The chain recombines TRBV4-3 with TRBJ1-1; D remains ambiguous. Sample: peripheral blood, taken on day 0 of AZD1222 vaccination. The TCR originated in an adult in good health. CDR3 protein: CASSQDLSTEAFF. For the CDR3, the DNA is TGCGCCAGCAGCCAAGATCTCTCGACTGAAGCTTTCTTT.